The entry below gives a single T cell receptor beta chain sequence along with its context. Its antigen is not known. These data originate in a study of vaccination effects on CD4 cells after COVID-19. The assay was immunoSEQ multiplex PCR, and TCRdb's table has in-frame clones only and misses some. The sample holds approximately 24,000 clones; 81% are singletons and the top ten take roughly 5%. Sequencing was preceded by expansion of antigen-specific CD4+ T cells with viral peptide pools in the ViraFEST assay. The culture ran for around ten days before CD4+ T cells were isolated. The participants, recipients of two vaccine doses, got either BNT162b2 or mRNA-1273. The authors exchanged half the medium for IL-2 medium on days 3 and 7. The clonotype comes from a human donor who received a COVID-19 vaccine. Some clones in this sample may be carry-over from other donors' samples. The sample here was CD4+ T cells from PBMCs cultured with SARS-CoV-2 spike peptides, taken after COVID-19 vaccination.

In nucleotides, the CDR3 is TGCGCCAGCACCCTAAAATTCCTCGGGACTAACGATACGCAGTATTTT. Protein: CASTLKFLGTNDTQYF. The V call is TRBV4-1, the J call TRBJ2-3; 7 nucleotides match TRBD2. The CDR3 has 16 residues. The germline CDR1 and CDR2 sequences are MGHRA and YSYEKL. The J segment lost 6 bases and the V segment lost 7 bases, leaving 16 bases of the junction unmatched.